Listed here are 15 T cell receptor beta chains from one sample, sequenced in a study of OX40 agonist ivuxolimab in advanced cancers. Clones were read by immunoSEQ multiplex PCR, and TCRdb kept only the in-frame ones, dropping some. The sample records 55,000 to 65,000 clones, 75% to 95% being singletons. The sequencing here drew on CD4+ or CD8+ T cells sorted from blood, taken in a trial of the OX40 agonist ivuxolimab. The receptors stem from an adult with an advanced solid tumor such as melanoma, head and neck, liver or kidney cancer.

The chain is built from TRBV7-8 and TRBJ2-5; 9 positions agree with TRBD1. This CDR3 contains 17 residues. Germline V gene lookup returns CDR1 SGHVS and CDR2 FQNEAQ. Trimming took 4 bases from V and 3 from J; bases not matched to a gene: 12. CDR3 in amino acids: CASSSGTGSLRKETQYF. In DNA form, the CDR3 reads TGTGCCAGCAGCTCCGGGACAGGGAGTTTGAGGAAAGAGACCCAGTACTTC.

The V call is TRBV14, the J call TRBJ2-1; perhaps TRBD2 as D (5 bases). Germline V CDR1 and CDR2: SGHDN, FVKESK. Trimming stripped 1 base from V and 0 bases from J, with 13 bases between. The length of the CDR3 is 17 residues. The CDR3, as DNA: TGTGCCAGCAGCCAAGGCTGGCTAGCAGGCTCCTACAATGAGCAGTTCTTC. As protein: CASSQGWLAGSYNEQFF.

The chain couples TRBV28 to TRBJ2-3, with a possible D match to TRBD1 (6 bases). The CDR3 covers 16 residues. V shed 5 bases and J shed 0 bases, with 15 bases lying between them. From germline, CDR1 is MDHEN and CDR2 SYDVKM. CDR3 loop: CASSARQATSTDTQYF. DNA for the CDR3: TGTGCCAGCAGTGCCCGACAGGCAACTAGCACAGATACGCAGTATTTT. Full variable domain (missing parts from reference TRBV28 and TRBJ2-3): DVKVTQSSRYLVKRTGEKVFLECVQDMDHENMFWYRQDPGLGLRLIYFSYDVKMKEKGDIPEGYSVSREKKERFSLILESASTNQTSMYLCASSARQATSTDTQYFGPGTRLTVL.

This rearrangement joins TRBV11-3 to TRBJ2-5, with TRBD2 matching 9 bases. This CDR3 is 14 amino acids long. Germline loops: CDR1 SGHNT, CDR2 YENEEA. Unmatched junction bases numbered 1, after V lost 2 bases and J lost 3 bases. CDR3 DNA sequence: TGTGCCAGCAGCTTATGGACTAGCGAAGAGACCCAGTACTTC. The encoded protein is CASSLWTSEETQYF.

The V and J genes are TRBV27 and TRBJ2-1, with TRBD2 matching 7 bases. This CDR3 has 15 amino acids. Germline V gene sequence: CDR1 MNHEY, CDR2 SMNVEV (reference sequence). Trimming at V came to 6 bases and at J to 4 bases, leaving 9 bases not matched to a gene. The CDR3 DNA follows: TGTGCCAGCAGGGAATGGGGGACTAAATACAATGAGCAGTTCTTC. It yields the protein CASREWGTKYNEQFF.

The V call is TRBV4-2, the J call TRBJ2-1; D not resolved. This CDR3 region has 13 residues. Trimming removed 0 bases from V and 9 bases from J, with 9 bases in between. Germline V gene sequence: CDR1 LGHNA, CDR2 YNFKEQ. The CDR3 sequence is CASSQDLVGEQFF. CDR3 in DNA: TGTGCCAGCAGCCAAGATTTAGTTGGTGAGCAGTTCTTC.

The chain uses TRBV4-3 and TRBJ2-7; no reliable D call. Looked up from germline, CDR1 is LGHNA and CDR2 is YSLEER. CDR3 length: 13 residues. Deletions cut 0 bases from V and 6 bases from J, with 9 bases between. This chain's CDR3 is CASSQEEPGEQYF. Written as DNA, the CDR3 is TGCGCCAGCAGCCAAGAGGAGCCGGGCGAGCAGTACTTC.

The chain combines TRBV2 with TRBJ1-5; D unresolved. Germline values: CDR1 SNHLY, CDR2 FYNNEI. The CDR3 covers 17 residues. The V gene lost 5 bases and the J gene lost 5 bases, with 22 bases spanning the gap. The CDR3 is CASSLLVLPPGDQPQHF. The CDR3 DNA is TGTGCCAGCAGTCTGCTGGTCCTACCTCCCGGGGATCAGCCCCAGCATTTT.

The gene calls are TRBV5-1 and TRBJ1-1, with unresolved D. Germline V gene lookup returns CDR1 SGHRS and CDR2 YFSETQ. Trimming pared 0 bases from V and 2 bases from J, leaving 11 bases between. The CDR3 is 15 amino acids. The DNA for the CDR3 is TGCGCCAGCAGCTTGGCCTCTGGGATTAACACTGAAGCTTTCTTT. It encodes CASSLASGINTEAFF.

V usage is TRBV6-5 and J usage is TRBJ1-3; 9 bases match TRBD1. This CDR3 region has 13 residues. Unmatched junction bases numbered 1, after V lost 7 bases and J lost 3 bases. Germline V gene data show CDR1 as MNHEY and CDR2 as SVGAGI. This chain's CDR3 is CASKGQGGNTIYF. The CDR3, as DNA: TGTGCCAGCAAGGGACAGGGTGGAAACACCATATATTTT.

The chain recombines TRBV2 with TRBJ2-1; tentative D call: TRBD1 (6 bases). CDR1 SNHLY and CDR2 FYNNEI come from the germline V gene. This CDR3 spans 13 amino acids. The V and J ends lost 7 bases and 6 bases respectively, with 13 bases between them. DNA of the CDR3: TGTGCCAGCACACCGGCAGGGGTCAATGAGCAGTTCTTC. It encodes CASTPAGVNEQFF.

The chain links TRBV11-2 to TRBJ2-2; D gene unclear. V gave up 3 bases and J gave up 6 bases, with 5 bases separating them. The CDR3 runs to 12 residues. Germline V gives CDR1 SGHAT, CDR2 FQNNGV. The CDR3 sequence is CASSFIAGELFF. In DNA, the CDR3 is TGTGCCAGCAGCTTTATAGCCGGGGAGCTGTTTTTT.

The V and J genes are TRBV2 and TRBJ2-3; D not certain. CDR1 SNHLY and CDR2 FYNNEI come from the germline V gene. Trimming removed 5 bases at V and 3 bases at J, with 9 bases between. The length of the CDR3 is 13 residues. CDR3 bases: TGTGCCAGCAGTCTGCTGGGAACAGATACGCAGTATTTT. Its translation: CASSLLGTDTQYF.

This CDR3 is CASTPGTDGVGYTF. The CDR3 DNA is TGTGCCAGCACCCCCGGGACGGATGGCGTTGGCTACACCTTC. The chain uses TRBV28 and TRBJ1-2; TRBD1 is a possible D gene (5 bases). The V and J ends lost 7 bases and 7 bases respectively, with 19 bases between them. This CDR3 is built from 14 residues. Looked up from germline, CDR1 is MDHEN and CDR2 is SYDVKM.

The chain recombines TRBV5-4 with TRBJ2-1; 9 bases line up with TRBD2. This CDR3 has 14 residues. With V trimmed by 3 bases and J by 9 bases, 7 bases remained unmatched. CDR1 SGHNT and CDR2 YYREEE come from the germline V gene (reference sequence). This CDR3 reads CASSSGGGGGEQFF. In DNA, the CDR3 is TGTGCCAGCAGCTCGGGAGGCGGGGGGGGTGAGCAGTTCTTC.